This T cell receptor (beta chain) was sequenced in a study of blood T cell repertoires in COVID-19. Overall study context: Acute-phase and convalescent COVID-19 samples originated in the United States, Italy and Spain. PBMCs, B-cell-depleted T cells, or T cells provided the cDNA or gDNA that made up the material.

Authors' data handling: By means of reference gene primer amplification, nucleated cell counts were estimated. Libraries were prepared by immunoSEQ multiplex PCR; TCRdb keeps only in-frame clonotypes and omits some of them. The DNA was the basis for D and trimming; V, J and clone size are from that table. The profile shows around 100,000 clones, roughly 90% of them singletons. This CDR3 has 13 residues. Trimming removed 6 bases at V and 2 bases at J, with 10 bases between. The germline gives CDR1 SNHLY, CDR2 FYNNEI. The sample comprised peripheral blood. The chain carries TRBV2 and TRBJ1-2, with a tentative D call TRBD1 (5 bases). This receptor was taken from a man aged 55 to 70 with acute or convalescent COVID-19. The CDR3 spells CASRQGRNYGYTF. In nucleotides, the CDR3 is TGTGCCAGCAGGCAGGGCAGGAACTATGGCTACACCTTC.